One sample yielded the 21 T cell receptor beta chains listed below, sequenced in a study of blood T cells in healthy people across ages. For the second PCR, which ran for roughly 6 to 12 cycles, a sample-barcoded 5' primer and a J-beta primer mix were used. Each CDR3 protein gets one entry after TCRdb re-called the 5' RACE reads with MiXCR. Among 1,800,000 or so distinct CDR3 sequences listed, around 40% were seen once. Material for sequencing was blood. Source of these receptors: a human donor in good health.

This sequence joins TRBV7-2 and TRBJ1-5, with 7 bases that match TRBD1. This CDR3 comprises 15 residues. V gave up 1 base and J gave up 5 bases; unmatched junction bases: 5. Germline assignment: CDR1 SGHTA and CDR2 FQGNSA. The CDR3 protein is CASSLEHRGDQPQHF. CDR3 bases: TGTGCCAGCAGCTTAGAACACAGGGGTGATCAGCCCCAGCATTTT. The variable domain in full, with the rest retrieved from reference TRBV7-2 and TRBJ1-5, is GAGVSQSPSNKVTEKGKDVELRCDPISGHTALYWYRQSLGQGLEFLIYFQGNSAPDKSGLPSDRFSAERTGGSVSTLTIQRTQQEDSAVYLCASSLEHRGDQPQHFGDGTRLSIL.

The chain recombines TRBV5-5 with TRBJ1-5; a weak D match, TRBD1 (6 bases). V gave up 2 bases and J gave up 5 bases, with 11 bases separating them. The CDR3 runs 14 residues. The germline CDR1 and CDR2 sequences are SGHKS and YYEKEE (reference sequence). In DNA form, the CDR3 reads TGTGCCAGCAGCTTTAACAGGGATCATCAGCCCCAGCATTTT. Translated: CASSFNRDHQPQHF.

This chain connects TRBV4-3 to TRBJ2-3; D ambiguous. Trimming pared 1 base from V and 4 bases from J, leaving 15 bases between. CDR1 is LGHNA, CDR2 YSLEER, per germline. CDR3 size: 16 residues. As DNA, the CDR3 is TGCGCCAGCAGCCAAGTTTCCAGAAGCCAACCAGATACGCAGTATTTT. This gives the protein CASSQVSRSQPDTQYF.

This chain connects TRBV20-1 to TRBJ2-7, with TRBD1 matching 7 bases. Trimming at V came to 0 bases and at J to 4 bases, leaving 6 bases not matched to a gene. CDR3 size: 14 residues. Germline-derived CDR1 and CDR2 are DFQATT and SNEGSKA (reference sequence). The CDR3: CSAREGTGEYEQYF. The DNA for the CDR3 is TGCAGTGCTAGAGAGGGTACAGGGGAGTACGAGCAGTACTTC.

This clonotype showed up just a few times. The V call is TRBV29-1, the J call TRBJ2-5; 8 bases are a match to TRBD1. From germline, CDR1 is SQVTM and CDR2 ANQGSEA. V was clipped by 7 bases and J by 2 bases; unmatched bases: 9. This CDR3 is built from 14 residues. CDR3 in DNA: TGCAGCGCCCGCCTGACAGGGGCGCAAGAGACCCAGTACTTC. This codes for CSARLTGAQETQYF.

CDR3 sequence: CSARGVANQPQHF. The CDR3 bases are TGCAGTGCACGAGGAGTTGCTAATCAGCCCCAGCATTTT. The genes are TRBV20-1 and TRBJ1-5; D remains ambiguous. Germline V gene sequence: CDR1 DFQATT, CDR2 SNEGSKA (reference sequence). Trimming took 6 bases from V and 4 from J, leaving 13 bases between them. The CDR3 is 13 amino acids.

V is TRBV7-2 and J is TRBJ1-2; no firm D call. This CDR3 comprises 13 residues. The germline V and J ends were trimmed by 1 base and 6 bases, with 9 bases remaining between them. The germline V gene has CDR1 SGHTA and CDR2 FQGNSA. CDR3 sequence (DNA): TGTGCCAGCAGCTTAGTCTCGGCGAATGGCTACACCTTC. Residues: CASSLVSANGYTF.

The rearrangement joins TRBV15 to TRBJ1-5; D is uncertain. This CDR3 comprises 17 residues. Trimming pared 3 bases from V and 2 bases from J, leaving 17 bases between. The V gene's germline CDR1 is LNHNV and CDR2 YYDKDF (reference sequence). CDR3 bases: TGTGCCACCAGCAGCCTCTCCGAGATGCTGGGCAATCAGCCCCAGCATTTT. Protein product: CATSSLSEMLGNQPQHF.

This sequence joins TRBV24-1 and TRBJ2-3; TRBD2 aligns across 10 bases. Germline CDR1 and CDR2: KGHDR and SFDVKD. The CDR3 spans 15 residues. V trimming: 4 bases; J trimming: 3 bases; junction bases outside the gene matches: 3. The CDR3 reads CATSDFSGGTDTQYF. The CDR3 nucleotides read TGTGCCACCAGTGACTTTAGCGGGGGGACAGATACGCAGTATTTT.

CDR3 sequence (DNA): TGCAGTGGCATGGTCGGGGGGCTAAACATTCAGTACTTC. Its protein product is CSGMVGGLNIQYF. V and J are TRBV20-1 and TRBJ2-4, with D perhaps TRBD2 (7 bases). The CDR3 consists of 13 residues. V shed 7 bases and J shed 6 bases, with 16 bases lying between them. Germline loops: CDR1 DFQATT, CDR2 SNEGSKA (reference sequence).

V is TRBV5-5 and J is TRBJ1-6, with 7 bases lining up with TRBD1. CDR3 length: 16 amino acids. J gave up 8 bases and V 4 bases, and 12 bases lay outside the gene matches. Germline values: CDR1 SGHKS, CDR2 YYEKEE (reference sequence). The CDR3 DNA reads as TGTGCCAGCAGCCGAGACACAGGGGCTCTCTATTCACCCCTCCACTTT. It encodes CASSRDTGALYSPLHF.

The chain carries TRBV24-1 and TRBJ2-1; D may be TRBD2 (6 bases). V lost 3 bases to trimming and J lost 0 bases, with 11 bases between them. Germline CDR1 KGHDR, CDR2 SFDVKD. The length of the CDR3 is 16 residues. CDR3 loop: CATSDRGGSSYNEQFF. The CDR3 coding sequence is TGTGCCACCAGTGATCGCGGAGGGAGCTCCTACAATGAGCAGTTCTTC.

V usage is TRBV20-1 and J usage is TRBJ2-1, with D unclear. Per germline, CDR1 DFQATT and CDR2 SNEGSKA (reference sequence). Trimming removed 3 bases at V and 2 bases at J, with 20 bases between. This CDR3 comprises 17 residues. Here the CDR3 DNA reads TGCAGTGCTAGTACCGTCGAACTCGTTAGGACCTACAATGAGCAGTTCTTC. Translated: CSASTVELVRTYNEQFF.

The V and J genes are TRBV4-2 and TRBJ2-1; tentatively, D is TRBD2 (7 bases). Trimming shortened V by 0 bases and J by 0 bases, and 15 bases separated the two germline ends. Germline CDR1 is LGHNA and CDR2 is YNFKEQ. The CDR3 loop spans 18 amino acids. DNA of the CDR3: TGTGCCAGCAGCCAAGATCATGGGGGGGCAGACTCCTACAATGAGCAGTTCTTC. It translates to CASSQDHGGADSYNEQFF.

The chain is built from TRBV20-1 and TRBJ2-7; 9 bases map to TRBD1. The germline V gene encodes CDR1 DFQATT and CDR2 SNEGSKA (reference sequence). Trimming cost V 6 bases and J 1 base; bases outside gene matches: 7. The CDR3 runs 14 residues. The CDR3 sequence: CSAPRTGASYEQYF. For the CDR3, the DNA is TGCAGTGCCCCGCGGACAGGGGCTTCCTACGAGCAGTACTTC.

This clonotype was counted only a few times. The rearrangement uses TRBV19 and TRBJ1-2; 7 positions match TRBD1. Trimming at V came to 5 bases and at J to 11 bases, leaving 17 bases not matched to a gene. This CDR3 comprises 15 residues. CDR1 is LNHDA and CDR2 is SQIVND in the germline V gene (reference sequence). The DNA of the CDR3 is TGTGCCAGTAGTCCACGGACCAGGGGGGGTATGGGGTACACCTTC. Amino acids: CASSPRTRGGMGYTF.

V usage is TRBV6-1 and J usage is TRBJ1-1; 9 nucleotides agree with TRBD1. The trim removed 4 bases at V and 3 bases at J, leaving 15 bases unmatched. The CDR3 covers 18 residues. Germline V gene data show CDR1 as MNHNS and CDR2 as SASEGT. CDR3 sequence: CASSVHYRGRVLHTEAFF. The CDR3 bases are TGTGCCAGCAGTGTTCATTACAGGGGGCGGGTTCTTCACACTGAAGCTTTCTTT.

The rearrangement links TRBV20-1 to TRBJ1-4; tentative D call: TRBD1 (5 bases). The V gene lost 1 base and the J gene lost 3 bases, with 18 bases spanning the gap. The CDR3 covers 17 residues. Germline CDR1 reads DFQATT; CDR2 reads SNEGSKA (reference sequence). The CDR3 sequence is CSARGGAPGSSNEKLFF. In DNA, the CDR3 is TGCAGTGCTAGAGGAGGGGCCCCGGGCAGTTCTAATGAAAAACTGTTTTTT.

This clonotype was seen repeatedly, ten times or more. The chain employs TRBV20-1 and TRBJ2-3; 9 bases fit TRBD2. From germline, CDR1 is DFQATT and CDR2 SNEGSKA (reference sequence). The CDR3 extends over 16 amino acids. Trimming removed 0 bases from V and 1 base from J; junction bases left unmatched: 5. DNA of the CDR3: TGCAGTGCTAGAGATCGCCGACTAGCGGGCACAGATACGCAGTATTTT. Translated: CSARDRRLAGTDTQYF.

On this clonotype: The junction departs from the called germline gene at one end, perhaps through a read error. The genes are TRBV7-9 and TRBJ2-5; tentative D call: TRBD2 (5 bases). This CDR3 comprises 13 residues. Germline-derived CDR1 and CDR2 are SEHNR and FQNEAQ (reference sequence). The CDR3 DNA follows: TGTGCCAGCAGCTTGGCTAGCTCAGAGACCCGGTACTTC. This codes for CASSLASSETRYF.

V and J are TRBV20-1 and TRBJ2-7; no clear D gene. Trimming stripped 2 bases from V and 3 bases from J, with 11 bases between. The CDR3 spans 13 residues. Germline CDR1 and CDR2: DFQATT and SNEGSKA (reference sequence). For the CDR3, the DNA is TGCAGTGCTAGATCTGGTATTAGCTACGAGCAGTACTTC. It is translated as CSARSGISYEQYF.